The clone carrying this T cell receptor (beta chain) was picked up a small number of times. The antigen is unknown. A second PCR of roughly 7 to 11 cycles used a sample-barcoded 5' primer and a J-beta primer mix. Each sample yielded at least 2.5 million CDR3-containing paired-end reads. TCRdb re-derived calls from the 5' RACE reads in MiXCR, one entry per CDR3 protein. Among roughly 720,000 distinct CDR3 sequences listed, about 48% were seen once. This record comes from a study of blood T cells in healthy people across ages. Study-level findings and limits: It was not possible, with unsorted PBMCs, to conclusively compare naive and antigen-experienced cells.

Germline loops: CDR1 LGHDT, CDR2 YNNKEL (reference sequence). The CDR3 extends over 11 amino acids. V lost 1 base, J lost 7 bases, and 5 bases lay in between. This clonotype was obtained from a man aged 80 or over in good health. Material for sequencing was blood. V gene TRBV3-1 combines with J gene TRBJ2-7; D is undetermined. DNA of the CDR3: TGTGCCAGCAGCCAAGCGGAAGAGCAGTACTTC. Encoded protein: CASSQAEEQYF.